A selection of T cell receptor beta chains follows, all from one sample in a study of blood T cells in healthy people across ages. A single record per CDR3 protein comes from TCRdb applying MiXCR to the 5' RACE reads. The sample contains approximately 2,000,000 distinct CDR3 sequences, approximately 39% of which appear only once. The sequencing sample was made of blood. Receptors originate from a human donor in good health. CDR3s include the opening cysteine and the closing phenylalanine or tryptophan. D genes are given only for firm matches. Expanded clones are given a class, and other clones once, few, many or no size at all.

clone_size: once
v_call: TRBV5-5
d_call: NA
j_call: TRBJ1-2
cdr3_aa: CASSLAGHDYTF
cdr3_nt: TGTGCCAGCAGCTTGGCGGGTCACGACTACACCTTC

clone_size: NA
v_call: TRBV7-2
d_call: NA
j_call: TRBJ1-2
cdr3_aa: CASSPQGIGAYGYTF
cdr3_nt: TGTGCCAGCAGCCCCCAAGGGATCGGCGCCTATGGCTACACCTTC

clone_size: once
v_call: TRBV7-2
d_call: TRBD2
j_call: TRBJ2-5
cdr3_aa: CANSLAGPRETQYF
cdr3_nt: TGTGCCAACAGCTTAGCGGGGCCGCGAGAGACCCAGTACTTC

clone_size: many
v_call: TRBV5-1
d_call: NA
j_call: TRBJ2-1
cdr3_aa: CASSSMPRINEQFF
cdr3_nt: TGCGCCAGCAGCTCCATGCCCCGGATCAATGAGCAGTTCTTC

clone_size: NA
v_call: TRBV12-3/TRBV12-4
d_call: NA
j_call: TRBJ2-6
cdr3_aa: CASLGAGANVLTF
cdr3_nt: TGTGCCAGTTTGGGTGCAGGGGCCAACGTCCTGACTTTC

clone_size: NA
v_call: TRBV2
d_call: NA
j_call: TRBJ2-1
cdr3_aa: CASIGRHGFPYNEQFF
cdr3_nt: TGTGCCAGCATCGGAAGACATGGTTTTCCTTACAATGAGCAGTTCTTC

clone_size: few
v_call: TRBV20-1
d_call: NA
j_call: TRBJ1-2
cdr3_aa: CSARVGRPPGYGYTF
cdr3_nt: TGCAGTGCTAGAGTTGGGAGACCTCCGGGGTATGGCTACACCTTC

clone_size: NA
v_call: TRBV29-1
d_call: NA
j_call: TRBJ1-2
cdr3_aa: CSVEGALFNYGYTF
cdr3_nt: TGCAGCGTTGAGGGCGCCCTTTTTAACTATGGCTACACCTTC

clone_size: once
v_call: TRBV12-3/TRBV12-4
d_call: NA
j_call: TRBJ2-1
cdr3_aa: CAGSLDSSYNEQFF
cdr3_nt: TGTGCCGGCAGTTTAGACAGCTCCTACAATGAGCAGTTCTTC

clone_size: NA
v_call: TRBV7-2
d_call: NA
j_call: TRBJ2-5
cdr3_aa: CAGSLQGFQETQYF
cdr3_nt: TGTGCCGGCAGCTTACAGGGTTTCCAAGAGACCCAGTACTTC

clone_size: NA
v_call: TRBV7-2
d_call: NA
j_call: TRBJ2-4
cdr3_aa: CASSGEVVGISLQYF
cdr3_nt: TGTGCCAGCAGCGGAGAGGTCGTCGGCATTAGCCTCCAGTACTTC

clone_size: NA
v_call: TRBV20-1
d_call: TRBD1
j_call: TRBJ1-4
cdr3_aa: CSARDHGTGSVRTNEKLFF
cdr3_nt: TGCAGTGCTAGAGATCACGGGACAGGTAGTGTCAGAACTAATGAAAAACTGTTTTTT

clone_size: NA
v_call: TRBV24-1
d_call: NA
j_call: TRBJ1-1
cdr3_aa: CATSDSFQDEAFF
cdr3_nt: TGTGCCACCAGTGATTCGTTCCAGGATGAAGCTTTCTTT

clone_size: once
v_call: TRBV20-1
d_call: NA
j_call: TRBJ2-7
cdr3_aa: CSADLRQGGCEQYF
cdr3_nt: TGCAGTGCCGACCTTCGACAGGGAGGGTGCGAGCAGTACTTC

clone_size: NA
v_call: TRBV20-1
d_call: NA
j_call: TRBJ2-3
cdr3_aa: CSATWWGADTQYF
cdr3_nt: TGCAGTGCTACCTGGTGGGGTGCGGATACGCAGTATTTT

clone_size: NA
v_call: TRBV28
d_call: NA
j_call: TRBJ2-1
cdr3_aa: CASSAGVSSYNGQFF
cdr3_nt: TGTGCCAGCAGTGCCGGGGTTAGCTCCTACAATGGGCAGTTCTTC

clone_size: NA
v_call: TRBV20-1
d_call: NA
j_call: TRBJ2-7
cdr3_aa: CSASRAGDYEQYF
cdr3_nt: TGCAGTGCTAGTAGGGCTGGAGACTACGAGCAGTACTTC

clone_size: NA
v_call: TRBV29-1
d_call: NA
j_call: TRBJ2-5
cdr3_aa: CSVAMFKETQYF
cdr3_nt: TGCAGCGTTGCGATGTTTAAAGAGACCCAGTACTTC

clone_size: few
v_call: TRBV7-2
d_call: NA
j_call: TRBJ1-2
cdr3_aa: CASSWSGAAMGYGYTF
cdr3_nt: TGTGCCAGCAGCTGGAGCGGGGCTGCCATGGGGTATGGCTACACCTTC

clone_size: NA
v_call: TRBV10-3
d_call: NA
j_call: TRBJ1-2
cdr3_aa: CAISAQKRPNYGYTF
cdr3_nt: TGTGCCATCAGTGCTCAGAAAAGACCTAACTATGGCTACACCTTC

clone_size: NA
v_call: TRBV27
d_call: NA
j_call: TRBJ1-2
cdr3_aa: CASSTSNYGYTF
cdr3_nt: TGTGCCAGCAGTACCTCTAACTATGGCTACACCTTC

clone_size: NA
v_call: TRBV25-1
d_call: NA
j_call: TRBJ1-1
cdr3_aa: CASSEFRGKNTEAFF
cdr3_nt: TGTGCCAGCAGTGAATTTAGGGGTAAAAACACTGAAGCTTTCTTT

clone_size: NA
v_call: TRBV7-8
d_call: TRBD1
j_call: TRBJ2-4
cdr3_aa: CASSSEDNRGAKNIQYF
cdr3_nt: TGTGCCAGCAGCTCAGAAGACAACAGGGGAGCCAAAAACATTCAGTACTTC

clone_size: few
v_call: TRBV20-1
d_call: TRBD1
j_call: TRBJ2-7
cdr3_aa: CSAKPGQDYEQYF
cdr3_nt: TGCAGTGCTAAACCGGGACAGGACTACGAGCAGTACTTC

clone_size: NA
v_call: TRBV4-2
d_call: NA
j_call: TRBJ1-5
cdr3_aa: CASSQDPGGNQPQHF
cdr3_nt: TGTGCCAGCAGCCAAGATCCCGGGGGCAATCAGCCCCAGCATTTT

clone_size: NA
v_call: TRBV6-2/TRBV6-3
d_call: NA
j_call: TRBJ1-1
cdr3_aa: CASRPPDYQKAFF
cdr3_nt: TGTGCCAGCAGGCCCCCGGACTATCAGAAAGCTTTCTTT

clone_size: NA
v_call: TRBV4-1
d_call: NA
j_call: TRBJ1-2
cdr3_aa: CASSQAGQGYPNYGYTF
cdr3_nt: TGCGCCAGCAGCCAAGCAGGCCAGGGATACCCTAACTATGGCTACACCTTC

clone_size: NA
v_call: TRBV10-2
d_call: TRBD1
j_call: TRBJ1-5
cdr3_aa: CASSATGMGNQPQHF
cdr3_nt: TGCGCCAGCAGTGCGACAGGGATGGGCAATCAGCCCCAGCATTTT

clone_size: few
v_call: TRBV29-1
d_call: NA
j_call: TRBJ2-1
cdr3_aa: CSSGGASDEQFF
cdr3_nt: TGCAGCTCTGGAGGAGCGAGCGATGAGCAGTTCTTC

clone_size: few
v_call: TRBV6-6
d_call: TRBD1
j_call: TRBJ1-1
cdr3_aa: CASSTGVTTEAFF
cdr3_nt: TGTGCCAGCAGTACAGGGGTTACCACTGAAGCTTTCTTT

clone_size: few
v_call: TRBV28
d_call: TRBD1
j_call: TRBJ2-5
cdr3_aa: CASRLGGQGETQYF
cdr3_nt: TGTGCCAGCAGGTTAGGGGGACAGGGGGAGACCCAGTACTTC

clone_size: NA
v_call: TRBV7-2
d_call: NA
j_call: TRBJ1-1
cdr3_aa: CASSSRFQGTEAFF
cdr3_nt: TGTGCCAGCAGCTCCCGGTTCCAGGGGACTGAAGCTTTCTTT

clone_size: many
v_call: TRBV12-5
d_call: TRBD2
j_call: TRBJ2-3
cdr3_aa: CASGSGGVSDTQYF
cdr3_nt: TGTGCTAGTGGTTCCGGGGGGGTATCGGATACGCAGTATTTT

clone_size: NA
v_call: TRBV11-2
d_call: NA
j_call: TRBJ2-3
cdr3_aa: CASSLEGRGVGNTQYF
cdr3_nt: TGTGCCAGCAGCTTAGAGGGTCGTGGAGTTGGTAATACGCAGTATTTT

clone_size: NA
v_call: TRBV6-2/TRBV6-3
d_call: NA
j_call: TRBJ2-1
cdr3_aa: CATCRYNEQFF
cdr3_nt: TGTGCCACGTGTAGGTACAATGAGCAGTTCTTC

clone_size: NA
v_call: TRBV7-2
d_call: NA
j_call: TRBJ2-3
cdr3_aa: CTSSLGRGIDTQYF
cdr3_nt: TGTACCAGCAGCTTAGGGCGGGGCATAGATACGCAGTATTTT

clone_size: few
v_call: TRBV9
d_call: NA
j_call: TRBJ2-7
cdr3_aa: CASSLTTGNAYEQYF
cdr3_nt: TGTGCCAGCAGCTTGACGACAGGAAATGCCTACGAGCAGTACTTC

clone_size: few
v_call: TRBV20-1
d_call: NA
j_call: TRBJ1-1
cdr3_aa: CSARQAGNTEAFF
cdr3_nt: TGCAGTGCTAGACAGGCCGGGAACACTGAAGCTTTCTTT

clone_size: NA
v_call: TRBV7-2
d_call: NA
j_call: TRBJ2-7
cdr3_aa: CASSLQFFSYEQYF
cdr3_nt: TGTGCCAGCAGCTTACAGTTTTTCTCCTACGAGCAGTACTTC

clone_size: few
v_call: TRBV29-1
d_call: NA
j_call: TRBJ2-3
cdr3_aa: CSVEGQGGTDTQYF
cdr3_nt: TGCAGCGTTGAAGGGCAGGGAGGCACAGATACGCAGTATTTT

clone_size: few
v_call: TRBV4-2
d_call: NA
j_call: TRBJ1-1
cdr3_aa: CASSVQEMNTEAFF
cdr3_nt: TGTGCCAGCAGCGTACAGGAGATGAACACTGAAGCTTTCTTT

clone_size: many
v_call: TRBV4-3
d_call: NA
j_call: TRBJ2-5
cdr3_aa: CASSQDISVWQTQYF
cdr3_nt: TGCGCCAGCAGCCAAGATATCAGCGTGTGGCAGACCCAGTACTTC

clone_size: few
v_call: TRBV5-1
d_call: NA
j_call: TRBJ2-1
cdr3_aa: CASSTLQSGEQFF
cdr3_nt: TGCGCCAGCAGCACACTCCAGTCCGGTGAGCAGTTCTTC

clone_size: NA
v_call: TRBV10-3
d_call: NA
j_call: TRBJ2-7
cdr3_aa: CAISVRTSHEQYF
cdr3_nt: TGTGCCATCAGTGTTAGGACCTCACACGAGCAGTACTTC

clone_size: NA
v_call: TRBV5-1
d_call: NA
j_call: TRBJ2-7
cdr3_aa: CASSPGFGIYEQYF
cdr3_nt: TGCGCCAGCAGCCCAGGGTTCGGGATATACGAGCAGTACTTC

clone_size: NA
v_call: TRBV2
d_call: NA
j_call: TRBJ2-3
cdr3_aa: CTSSELTADTQYF
cdr3_nt: TGTACCAGCAGTGAACTGACTGCAGATACGCAGTATTTT